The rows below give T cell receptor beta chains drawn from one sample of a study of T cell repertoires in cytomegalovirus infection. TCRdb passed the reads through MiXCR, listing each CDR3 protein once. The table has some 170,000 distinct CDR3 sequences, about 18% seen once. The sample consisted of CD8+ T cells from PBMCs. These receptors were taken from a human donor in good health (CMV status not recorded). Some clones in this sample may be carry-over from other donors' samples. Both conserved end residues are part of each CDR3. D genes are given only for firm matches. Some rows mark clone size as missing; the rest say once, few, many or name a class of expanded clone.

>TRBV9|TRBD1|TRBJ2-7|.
CASSVGTGAYEQYF
TGTGCCAGCAGCGTTGGGACAGGGGCCTACGAGCAGTACTTC
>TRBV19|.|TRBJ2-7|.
CASSPTETYEQYF
TGTGCCAGTAGCCCGACAGAAACCTACGAGCAGTACTTC
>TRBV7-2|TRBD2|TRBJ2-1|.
CASSLRRGGGPSYNEQFF
TGTGCCAGCAGCTTAAGGCGGGGCGGGGGACCCTCCTACAATGAGCAGTTCTTC
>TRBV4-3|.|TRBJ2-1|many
CASSQDQLNNEQFF
TGCGCCAGCAGCCAAGATCAGTTAAACAATGAGCAGTTCTTC
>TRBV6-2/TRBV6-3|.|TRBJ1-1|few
CASSEDTEAFF
TGTGCCAGCAGTGAGGACACTGAAGCTTTCTTT
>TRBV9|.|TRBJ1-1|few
CASSPRGLMNTEAFF
TGTGCCAGCAGCCCCCGCGGACTGATGAACACTGAAGCTTTCTTT
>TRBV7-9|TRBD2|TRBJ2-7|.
CASSPPGGGTDSYEQYF
TGTGCCAGCAGTCCTCCGGGCGGGGGGACCGACTCCTACGAGCAGTACTTC
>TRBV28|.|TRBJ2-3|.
CASSVLGGDTQYF
TGTGCCAGCAGTGTCCTGGGGGGAGATACGCAGTATTTT
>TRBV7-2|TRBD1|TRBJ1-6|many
CASSPDRGRSYNSPLHF
TGTGCCAGCAGCCCGGACAGGGGGCGCTCCTATAATTCACCCCTCCACTTT
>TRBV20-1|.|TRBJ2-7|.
CSARHGHEQYF
TGCAGTGCCCGACACGGCCACGAGCAGTACTTC
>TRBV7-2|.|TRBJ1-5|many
CASRPNAGRFDSNQPQHF
TGTGCCAGCAGGCCCAATGCGGGTCGGTTTGATAGCAATCAGCCCCAGCATTTT
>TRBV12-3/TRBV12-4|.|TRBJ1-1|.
CASSIPPGRKNTEAFF
TGTGCCAGCAGTATCCCCCCAGGGCGGAAGAACACTGAAGCTTTCTTT
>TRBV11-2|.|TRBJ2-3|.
CASSLDAGGSTDTQYF
TGTGCCAGCAGCTTAGACGCCGGGGGAAGCACAGATACGCAGTATTTT
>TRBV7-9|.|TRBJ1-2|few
CASSLARGAPYGYTF
TGTGCCAGCAGCTTAGCCCGGGGGGCGCCTTATGGCTACACCTTC
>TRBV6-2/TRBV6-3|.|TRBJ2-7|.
CASSYDTGVNEQYF
TGTGCCAGCAGTTACGATACAGGAGTAAACGAGCAGTACTTC
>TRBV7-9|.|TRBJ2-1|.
CASRTGRVEQFF
TGTGCCAGCCGCACCGGGAGAGTAGAGCAGTTCTTC
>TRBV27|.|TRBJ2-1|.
CASRPSGSSYNEQFF
TGTGCCAGCAGACCGAGTGGGTCCTCCTACAATGAGCAGTTCTTC
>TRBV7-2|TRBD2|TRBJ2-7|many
CASSLWTSGSKNEQYF
TGTGCCAGCAGCTTATGGACTAGCGGGAGTAAAAACGAGCAGTACTTC
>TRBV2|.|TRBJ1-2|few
CASLERGGAYYGYTF
TGTGCCAGCCTTGAACGTGGGGGCGCGTACTATGGCTACACCTTC
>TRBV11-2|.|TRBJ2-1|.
CASSSTGRGYNEQFF
TGTGCCAGCAGCTCTACGGGAAGGGGGTACAATGAGCAGTTCTTC
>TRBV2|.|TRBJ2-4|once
CASLAASGTEAKNIQYF
TGTGCCAGCTTAGCAGCTTCCGGGACCGAAGCCAAAAACATTCAGTACTTC
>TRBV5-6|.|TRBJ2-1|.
CASSLGPHNEQFF
TGTGCCAGCAGCCTGGGACCACACAATGAGCAGTTCTTC